This T cell receptor beta chain was obtained from a study of blood T cell repertoires in COVID-19. V shed 0 bases and J 1 base; nucleotides not matched to a gene: 0. There are 16 residues in the CDR3. Germline loops: CDR1 LNHDA, CDR2 SQIVND (reference sequence). Source study methods: Nucleated cell counts were estimated from reference gene primer amplification. Method: immunoSEQ multiplex PCR; TCRdb's copy keeps in-frame clones and lacks some. That table is the source of V, J and clone size, and D and trimming were worked out from the DNA. The sample has some 180,000 clones; over 70% are singletons. Sequencing was carried out using peripheral blood. This TCR came from a woman aged 65 to 85 who had recovered from COVID-19. The rearrangement links TRBV19 to TRBJ2-6; TRBD2 matches at 7 bases. CDR3 nucleotides: TGTGCCAGTAGTATAGAGGGAGGGTCTGGGGCCAACGTCCTGACTTTC. Protein product: CASSIEGGSGANVLTF. The whole variable domain, remainder taken from reference TRBV19 and TRBJ2-6, is DGGITQSPKYLFRKEGQNVTLSCEQNLNHDAMYWYRQDPGQGLRLIYYSQIVNDFQKGDIAEGYSVSREKKESFPLTVTSAQKNPTAFYLCASSIEGGSGANVLTFGAGSRLTVL.